The subject of this entry is one TCR beta chain. This table comes from immunoSEQ multiplex PCR, and its TCRdb copy is limited to in-frame clones, with some not included. Of a few thousand clones listed, under 80% are singletons. This CDR3 has 14 amino acids. The germline gives CDR1 GTSNPN, CDR2 SVGIG (reference sequence). The trim removed 2 bases at V and 8 bases at J, leaving 9 bases unmatched. Each and every patient relapsed after autologous stem cell transplantation, and patients got differing brentuximab vedotin exposure. The authors enriched CD8+ T cells from thawed PBMCs via magnetic negative selection. This record belongs to a study of PD-1 blockade in classical Hodgkin lymphoma.

The input for sequencing was CD8+ T cells from blood, taken at baseline. This TCR was recovered from a human donor with classical Hodgkin lymphoma. The genes are TRBV30 and TRBJ1-2; TRBD1 aligns across 9 bases. The CDR3 loop reads CAWSTGTGLSGYTF. CDR3 coding DNA: TGTGCCTGGAGTACCGGGACAGGGCTATCCGGCTACACCTTC. Filled out from reference TRBV30 and TRBJ1-2, the complete variable domain reads SQTIHQWPATLVQPVGSPLSLECTVEGTSNPNLYWYRQAAGRGLQLLFYSVGIGQISSEVPQNLSASRPQDRQFILSSKKLLLSDSGFYLCAWSTGTGLSGYTFGSGTRLTVV.